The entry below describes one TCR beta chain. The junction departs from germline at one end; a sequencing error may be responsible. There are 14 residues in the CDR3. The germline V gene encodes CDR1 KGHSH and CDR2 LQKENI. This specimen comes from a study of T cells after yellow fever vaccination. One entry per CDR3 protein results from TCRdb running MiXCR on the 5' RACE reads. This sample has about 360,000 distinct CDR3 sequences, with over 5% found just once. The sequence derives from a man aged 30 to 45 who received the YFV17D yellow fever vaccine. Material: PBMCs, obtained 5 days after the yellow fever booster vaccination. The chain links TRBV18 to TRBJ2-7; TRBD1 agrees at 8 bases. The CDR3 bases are TGTGCCAGCTCACCACCGGGACAGGATTACGAGCAGTGCTTC. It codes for CASSPPGQDYEQCF.